The clone carrying this TCR beta chain was observed a handful of times. This same CDR3 is encoded by further DNA sequences in the sample. This CDR3 is built from 14 residues. Trimming left V 0 bases short and J 2 bases short, with 8 bases between. Germline V gives CDR1 SEHNR, CDR2 FQNEAQ (reference sequence). These data originate in a study of blood T cell repertoires in COVID-19. Across the whole study: Acute-phase and convalescent COVID-19 samples originated in the United States, Italy and Spain. PBMCs, B-cell-depleted T cells, or T cells provided the cDNA or gDNA that made up the material.

In the study's own analysis: Estimation of nucleated cell counts relied on the amplification of reference gene primers. The protocol was immunoSEQ multiplex PCR, while the TCRdb copy is restricted to in-frame clones and leaves out a portion. Clone size and V and J calls were adopted from that table, with D and trimming inferred from the DNA. The sample yields approximately 470,000 clones, 70% to 90% seen once. This sequence originates from a human donor in a cohort sampled during active COVID-19. The V and J genes are TRBV7-9 and TRBJ2-7; D gene uncertain. Material for sequencing was peripheral blood. CDR3 nucleotide sequence: TGTGCCAGCAGCTTAGCAGGAGCTGCCTACGAGCAGTACTTC. Its translation is CASSLAGAAYEQYF.